This T cell receptor beta chain was recovered during a study of blood T cells in healthy people across ages (dated by TCRdb to the mid-2010s). About the investigation overall: In model experiments, template switching captured roughly one uniquely barcoded TCR beta cDNA molecule for every two T cells. The study measured age-related changes in TCR beta repertoire diversity using deep sequencing normalized with unique cDNA molecular identifiers. For two donors (one aged 18 to 29 and one aged 80 or older), the study analyzed two additional independent replicas of 1 million unique cDNA reads from the same blood draw. Four age groups were formed from the donors: young (average approximately 16 years), middle-aged (around 40), aged (more than 55) and long-lived (less than 85). Donors of different ages were randomly distributed across sequencing lanes to avoid experimental bias. Overall study results and their limits: Donor CMV infection status was unknown, potentially confounding age-related changes in expanded clonotypes. As age increased, observed TCR beta diversity per million T cells dropped in a roughly linear way, and a significant reduction was already evident by age about 40. Because profiling used bulk unsorted PBMCs, naive and antigen-experienced compartments could not be compared conclusively. Compared with the aged group, the long-lived group had more naive CD4+ T cells, fewer expanded clones and increased TCR diversity, a pattern suggesting age selection. Observed TCR beta diversity correlated strongly with the percentage of naive T cells measured by flow cytometry. Estimates of total diversity based on one million sequenced T cells were regarded as lower bounds and as underestimates.

In the germline V gene (reference sequence), CDR1 corresponds to GTSNPN and CDR2 to SVGIG. Trimming takes 3 bases from V and 4 bases from J, and the germline ends sit 12 bases apart. The CDR3 contains 13 residues, cysteine and phenylalanine counted. Only the CDR3 part of the read is kept: 39 bases, read in frame from the first base. This clonotype appeared once. The antigen this receptor binds is unknown. Per-nucleotide qualities are absent, and no much larger clonotype sits a single base away. The library was generated by 5' RACE. TCRdb lists the instrument as Illumina HiSeq 2500. A second PCR of roughly 7 to 11 cycles was performed with a sample-barcoded 5' primer and a J-beta primer mix. Each TCR beta cDNA molecule received a unique molecular identifier from a template-switch 5' adaptor carrying 12 random nucleotides. Each sample yielded at least 2.5 million CDR3-containing paired-end reads. All of the RNA was converted into first-strand cDNA using the Mint cDNA synthesis kit, with a TRBC-specific oligonucleotide serving as the primer. After uracil-DNA glycosylase treatment, a first 18-cycle PCR used universal primers M1SS and BC2_uni_R on all cDNA. As for the authors' bioinformatics: Each sample was normalized by randomly selecting 1 million high-quality reads, each carrying a distinct molecular identifier. Reads sharing molecular identifiers were discarded rather than binned into consensus sequences. MiTCR, with a Q25 quality threshold and the strictest error-elimination algorithm, was used for CDR3 identification, clonotype clustering and error correction. A nonparametric unseen species model with Euler transformation was used to estimate lower-bound total TCR beta diversity. TCRdb handled the public reads itself, with Q25 trimming in fastp and clone calling in MiXCR, and kept productive beta chains. Identical CDR3 protein sequences are pooled into one entry, listed with their most common genes and DNA. These V and J calls derive from TCRdb rather than the authors' analysis. Counted in this sample were about 1.4 million distinct CDR3 sequences; approximately 59% of them appeared once. 5.5% to 8% of the sample comes from the top ten.

Donors were roughly 40 systemically healthy Caucasian individuals from Russia aged roughly 6 to 95 years. About 9.1 milliliters of peripheral blood were collected from each donor into EDTA-treated Vacutainer tubes. Ficoll-Paque density-gradient centrifugation was used to isolate PBMCs, with at least 6.5 million per sample. Total RNA was extracted from PBMCs with Trizol reagent, with at least 5.5 micrograms obtained per sample. Naive CD45RAhigh/CD27high T cell percentages were measured by flow cytometry on a PBMC aliquot from every donor. The TCR originated in a man younger than 35 in good health. Sample: blood. The chain employs TRBV30 and TRBJ1-1; the D gene is not confidently resolved. The DNA sequence reads TGTGCCTGGAGGTTGACGGGAGTCACTGAAGCTTTCTTT. This gives the protein CAWRLTGVTEAFF.